This passage covers 12 T cell receptor beta chains from one sample sequenced in a study of T cells in Graves' hyperthyroidism and ophthalmopathy. RNA transcripts served as the template for amplifying TCR beta CDR3 regions. With the HTBI primer set, the TCR CDR3 went through a first round of RT-PCR. Using its own MiXCR run on the multiplex PCR reads, TCRdb lists one record per CDR3 protein. The profile shows hundreds of thousands of distinct CDR3 sequences, about a sixth of them singletons. The sequencing sample was made of blood. These receptors all come from a woman in her thirties with Graves' hyperthyroidism.

This clonotype was picked up many times. This chain joins TRBV7-9 and TRBJ2-3; 12 bases align to TRBD2. Trimming removed 5 bases from V and 8 bases from J; junction bases left unmatched: 8. The length of the CDR3 is 15 residues. The germline V gene encodes CDR1 SEHNR and CDR2 FQNEAQ (reference sequence). For the CDR3, the DNA is TGTGCCAGCAGCAACCTAGCGGGAGGGCCGATTACGCAGTATTTT. Its translation is CASSNLAGGPITQYF.

This clonotype was detected many times. The CDR3 loop is CASSYNRLQTSEAFF. DNA for the CDR3: TGTGCCAGCAGCTACAATCGTCTGCAGACATCTGAAGCTTTCTTT. This chain links TRBV7-2 with TRBJ1-1; D unclear. CDR1 is SGHTA and CDR2 is FQGNSA in the germline V gene. The CDR3 extends over 15 amino acids. The V end lost 4 bases, the J end lost 6 bases, and 18 bases lay between the germline ends. The whole variable domain, remainder taken from reference TRBV7-2 and TRBJ1-1, is GAGVSQSPSNKVTEKGKDVELRCDPISGHTALYWYRQSLGQGLEFLIYFQGNSAPDKSGLPSDRFSAERTGGSVSTLTIQRTQQEDSAVYLCASSYNRLQTSEAFFGQGTRLTVV.

This clonotype was detected ten times or more. The chain is built from TRBV28 and TRBJ1-1; 7 bases align to TRBD1. The germline V gene has CDR1 MDHEN and CDR2 SYDVKM. The junction had 10 bases not matched to a gene; V was cut back by 8 bases and J by 10 bases. CDR3 size: 12 residues. In DNA, the CDR3 is TGTGCCAGCGGGGACAGAGTATCCGGAGCTTTCTTT. Protein: CASGDRVSGAFF. Together with reference TRBV28 and TRBJ1-1, the CDR3 gives the full variable domain: DVKVTQSSRYLVKRTGEKVFLECVQDMDHENMFWYRQDPGLGLRLIYFSYDVKMKEKGDIPEGYSVSREKKERFSLILESASTNQTSMYLCASGDRVSGAFFGQGTRLTVV.

This clonotype has only a few counts. At one of its ends the junction is not consistent with the germline gene, which may arise from a read error. The chain has TRBV7-9 and TRBJ2-5; 8 bases are shared with TRBD1. In germline, CDR1 is SEHNR, CDR2 FQNEAQ (reference sequence). This CDR3 has 14 amino acids. CDR3: CTSSLGQGRETQYF. The DNA of the CDR3 is TGTACCAGCAGCTTAGGACAGGGTAGGGAGACCCAGTACTTC. Full variable domain (remainder filled in from reference TRBV7-9 and TRBJ2-5): DTGVSQNPRHKITKRGQNVTFRCDPISEHNRLYWYRQTLGQGPEFLTYFQNEAQLEKSRLLSDRFSAERPKGSFSTLEIQRTEQGDSAMYLCTSSLGQGRETQYFGPGTRLLVL.

This clonotype was seen at least ten times. This chain links TRBV15 with TRBJ2-3, with a weak D call TRBD2 (6 bases). The CDR3 totals 15 residues. Trimming took off 1 base at V and 5 bases at J, with 13 bases between the two ends. Looked up from germline, CDR1 is LNHNV and CDR2 is YYDKDF (reference sequence). This CDR3 is CATSRGRGSGDTQYF. The CDR3 DNA reads as TGTGCCACCAGCAGAGGACGGGGGAGCGGAGATACGCAGTATTTT.

There are many counts of this clonotype. The chain joins TRBV28 to TRBJ2-7, with 9 bases matching TRBD1. From germline, CDR1 is MDHEN and CDR2 SYDVKM. This CDR3 comprises 13 residues. V trimming: 5 bases; J trimming: 8 bases; junction bases outside the gene matches: 7. The CDR3 sequence is CASSGGQGGKQYF. Written as DNA, the CDR3 is TGTGCCAGCAGTGGGGGACAGGGAGGAAAGCAGTACTTC.

This clonotype was picked up one time. Being one base from a much bigger clone, this may be a read error. The CDR3 does not close with the conserved phenylalanine or tryptophan, likely indicating a read error. This chain uses TRBV6-1 with TRBJ1-5, with TRBD1 matching 9 bases. The CDR3 runs 15 residues. Germline lookup yields CDR1 MNHNS and CDR2 SASEGT. Trimming took 7 bases from V and 3 from J; bases not matched to a gene: 7. CDR3 protein: CASKWGQGPNQPQHL. Here the CDR3 DNA reads TGTGCCAGCAAATGGGGACAGGGACCCAATCAGCCCCAGCATCTT.

V is TRBV5-1 and J is TRBJ1-4, with 7 bases that match TRBD1. Trimming removed 3 bases from V and 5 bases from J; junction bases left unmatched: 16. This CDR3 has 18 residues. Germline assignment: CDR1 SGHRS and CDR2 YFSETQ. The CDR3 protein is CASSSATFTGAGNEKLFF. The CDR3 nucleotides read TGCGCCAGCAGCTCGGCGACGTTCACAGGGGCAGGGAATGAAAAACTGTTTTTT.

This sequence joins TRBV7-8 and TRBJ2-7; 7 positions agree with TRBD2. This CDR3 is 15 amino acids long. The V segment lost 3 bases and the J segment 3 bases; nucleotides outside the gene matches: 8. CDR1 is SGHVS and CDR2 is FQNEAQ in the germline V gene. As DNA, the CDR3 is TGTGCCAGCAGCTTGTATGCGGGAGCTGGCTACGAGCAGTACTTC. This translates into CASSLYAGAGYEQYF.

The chain is built from TRBV7-9 and TRBJ2-7, with no clear D. The CDR3 runs to 13 residues. V gave up 5 bases and J gave up 4 bases, with 12 bases separating them. Germline CDR1 reads SEHNR; CDR2 reads FQNEAQ (reference sequence). CDR3 loop: CASSPRAEYEQYF. The CDR3 DNA sequence: TGTGCCAGCAGCCCTCGGGCAGAGTACGAGCAGTACTTC.

This clonotype was observed at least ten times. The chain employs TRBV27 and TRBJ2-7; TRBD2 matches 10 bases. The CDR3 extends over 14 amino acids. From germline, CDR1 is MNHEY and CDR2 SMNVEV (reference sequence). The trim removed 3 bases at V and 10 bases at J, leaving 9 bases unmatched. The CDR3 bases are TGTGCCAGCAGTTTCGACGCTAGCGGGAGATTACAGTACTTC. Protein sequence: CASSFDASGRLQYF.

This clonotype was seen repeatedly, ten times or more. V usage is TRBV28 and J usage is TRBJ2-7, with TRBD2 as a possible D gene (7 bases). V lost 2 bases and J 2 bases, leaving 16 bases between the germline ends. CDR3 length equals 16 residues. CDR1 is MDHEN and CDR2 is SYDVKM in the germline V gene. The CDR3 loop reads CASSLRGGGTTYEQYF. The CDR3, as DNA: TGTGCCAGCAGTTTACGAGGGGGTGGGACTACCTACGAGCAGTACTTC.